A selection of T cell receptor beta chains follows, all from one sample in a study of response to subunit inactivated influenza vaccine. TCRdb processed the RT-PCR reads anew with MiXCR; each CDR3 protein has one entry. Of about 540,000 distinct CDR3 sequences listed, around 25% were seen once; the top ten hold 2.5% to 3.5%. Separately, the same data were catalogued under a study of T cells expressing NK-cell markers.

The sample in question was CD4+ T cells sorted from PBMCs, obtained about 13 days after vaccination. These receptors were taken from a man aged 50 or older who received an inactivated influenza vaccine. The CDR3 runs from the conserved cysteine through the conserved F or W. The D gene is left open where the match is weak. The size entry is marked missing in some rows and otherwise reads once, few, many or a size class.

clone size: many; D gene: -; V gene: TRBV4-3; J gene: TRBJ2-5; CDR3 protein: CASSQDGRVGETQYF; CDR3 DNA: TGCGCCAGCAGCCAAGATGGGCGGGTCGGAGAGACCCAGTACTTC
clone size: -; D gene: -; V gene: TRBV7-8; J gene: TRBJ2-6; CDR3 protein: CASSSVGRISSGANVLTF; CDR3 DNA: TGTGCCAGCAGCTCCGTGGGACGGATTAGCTCTGGGGCCAACGTCCTGACTTTC
clone size: once; D gene: -; V gene: TRBV29-1; J gene: TRBJ2-1; CDR3 protein: CSDQADGWYPYNEQFF; CDR3 DNA: TGCAGCGACCAAGCGGACGGATGGTACCCCTACAATGAGCAGTTCTTC
clone size: few; D gene: -; V gene: TRBV6-1; J gene: TRBJ1-1; CDR3 protein: CASSLTKDTEAFF; CDR3 DNA: TGTGCCAGCAGTCTAACCAAGGACACTGAAGCTTTCTTT
clone size: -; D gene: TRBD2; V gene: TRBV4-3; J gene: TRBJ2-2; CDR3 protein: CASSQDWTSGGAVTGELFF; CDR3 DNA: TGCGCCAGCAGCCAAGATTGGACTAGCGGGGGGGCGGTCACCGGGGAGCTGTTTTTT
clone size: many; D gene: TRBD1; V gene: TRBV29-1; J gene: TRBJ2-1; CDR3 protein: CSVRTGGSYNEQFF; CDR3 DNA: TGCAGCGTTAGGACAGGGGGCTCCTACAATGAGCAGTTCTTC
clone size: -; D gene: -; V gene: TRBV28; J gene: TRBJ1-2; CDR3 protein: CASSRSGYSPGYGYTF; CDR3 DNA: TGTGCCAGCAGCCGCTCAGGGTATTCCCCTGGCTATGGCTACACCTTC
clone size: -; D gene: TRBD2; V gene: TRBV20-1; J gene: TRBJ2-2; CDR3 protein: CSASVSGGTGELFF; CDR3 DNA: TGCAGTGCTAGCGTTAGCGGGGGGACCGGGGAGCTGTTTTTT
clone size: once; D gene: TRBD2; V gene: TRBV20-1; J gene: TRBJ2-4; CDR3 protein: CSAPTSGGANIQYF; CDR3 DNA: TGCAGTGCTCCAACTAGCGGGGGGGCCAACATTCAGTACTTC
clone size: -; D gene: -; V gene: TRBV5-1; J gene: TRBJ2-6; CDR3 protein: CASSPRQSSGANVLTF; CDR3 DNA: TGCGCCAGCAGCCCCCGACAGAGCTCTGGGGCCAACGTCCTGACTTTC
clone size: few; D gene: TRBD1; V gene: TRBV12-3/TRBV12-4; J gene: TRBJ2-2; CDR3 protein: CASSSGQGFSGELFF; CDR3 DNA: TGTGCCAGCAGTTCAGGACAGGGATTTTCCGGGGAGCTGTTTTTT
clone size: -; D gene: -; V gene: TRBV5-1; J gene: TRBJ1-2; CDR3 protein: CASSSSQPSSGYTF; CDR3 DNA: TGCGCCAGCAGCTCCTCTCAGCCCTCGAGCGGCTACACCTTC
clone size: -; D gene: TRBD2; V gene: TRBV4-1; J gene: TRBJ2-1; CDR3 protein: CASSQDDWTSGSRNEQFF; CDR3 DNA: TGCGCCAGCAGCCAGGACGACTGGACTAGCGGGAGTAGGAATGAGCAGTTCTTC
clone size: -; D gene: TRBD1; V gene: TRBV5-1; J gene: TRBJ2-2; CDR3 protein: CASSLATGRGHGGELFF; CDR3 DNA: TGCGCCAGCAGCTTGGCCACGGGCAGGGGGCATGGCGGGGAGCTGTTTTTT
clone size: few; D gene: -; V gene: TRBV24-1; J gene: TRBJ1-6; CDR3 protein: CATSQSPGSPLHF; CDR3 DNA: TGTGCCACCAGTCAATCCCCGGGGTCACCCCTCCACTTT
clone size: -; D gene: TRBD1; V gene: TRBV12-3/TRBV12-4; J gene: TRBJ1-2; CDR3 protein: CASSSRTGVSYGYTF; CDR3 DNA: TGTGCCAGCAGTAGCCGGACAGGGGTTTCCTATGGCTACACCTTC
clone size: many; D gene: -; V gene: TRBV7-9; J gene: TRBJ2-5; CDR3 protein: CASRPGGGRRQETQYF; CDR3 DNA: TGTGCCAGCAGACCCGGTGGAGGGCGAAGACAAGAGACCCAGTACTTC
clone size: few; D gene: -; V gene: TRBV20-1; J gene: TRBJ2-1; CDR3 protein: CSARGREWENEQFF; CDR3 DNA: TGCAGTGCTAGAGGACGGGAGTGGGAGAATGAGCAGTTCTTC
clone size: -; D gene: -; V gene: TRBV4-3; J gene: TRBJ2-1; CDR3 protein: CASSQGARTNEQFF; CDR3 DNA: TGCGCCAGCAGCCAAGGGGCCCGGACGAATGAGCAGTTCTTC
clone size: few; D gene: TRBD1; V gene: TRBV7-8; J gene: TRBJ1-6; CDR3 protein: CASSLAYFDRDNSPLHF; CDR3 DNA: TGTGCCAGCAGCTTAGCTTATTTCGACAGGGATAATTCACCCCTCCACTTT
clone size: -; D gene: -; V gene: TRBV7-2; J gene: TRBJ1-6; CDR3 protein: CASSGSWQSGGNSPLHF; CDR3 DNA: TGTGCCAGCAGCGGGTCGTGGCAGTCGGGTGGCAATTCACCCCTCCACTTT
clone size: -; D gene: -; V gene: TRBV3-1; J gene: TRBJ2-5; CDR3 protein: CASSNAAETQYF; CDR3 DNA: TGTGCCAGCAGCAACGCGGCAGAGACCCAGTACTTC
clone size: few; D gene: -; V gene: TRBV12-3/TRBV12-4; J gene: TRBJ1-6; CDR3 protein: CASIGKGGGSPLHF; CDR3 DNA: TGTGCCAGCATTGGTAAGGGAGGGGGTTCACCCCTCCACTTT
clone size: -; D gene: TRBD1; V gene: TRBV3-1; J gene: TRBJ2-2; CDR3 protein: CASSPKDRAAGELFF; CDR3 DNA: TGTGCCAGCAGTCCTAAGGACAGGGCGGCCGGGGAGCTGTTTTTT
clone size: few; D gene: -; V gene: TRBV5-5; J gene: TRBJ2-3; CDR3 protein: CASSSLDGGTDTQYF; CDR3 DNA: TGTGCCAGCAGCTCCTTGGATGGCGGGACCGATACGCAGTATTTT
clone size: few; D gene: TRBD1; V gene: TRBV5-5; J gene: TRBJ1-6; CDR3 protein: CASSLGQGASYNSPLHF; CDR3 DNA: TGTGCCAGCAGCTTGGGACAGGGGGCGTCCTATAATTCACCCCTCCACTTT
clone size: many; D gene: -; V gene: TRBV5-1; J gene: TRBJ2-5; CDR3 protein: CASSLAPTIQETQYF; CDR3 DNA: TGCGCCAGCAGCTTGGCCCCGACAATTCAAGAGACCCAGTACTTC
clone size: few; D gene: TRBD1; V gene: TRBV7-6; J gene: TRBJ2-7; CDR3 protein: CASSLGFGTGTYEQYF; CDR3 DNA: TGTGCCAGCAGCTTAGGATTCGGGACAGGGACCTACGAGCAGTACTTC
clone size: many; D gene: TRBD1; V gene: TRBV12-3/TRBV12-4; J gene: TRBJ2-4; CDR3 protein: CASSQLGTGGYIQYF; CDR3 DNA: TGTGCCAGCAGTCAATTGGGGACAGGGGGCTACATTCAGTACTTC
clone size: -; D gene: -; V gene: TRBV12-5; J gene: TRBJ2-1; CDR3 protein: CASGSPDPRYNEQFF; CDR3 DNA: TGTGCTAGTGGTTCCCCGGACCCAAGGTACAATGAGCAGTTCTTC
clone size: few; D gene: TRBD1; V gene: TRBV11-2; J gene: TRBJ1-1; CDR3 protein: CASSPTTGFNTEAFF; CDR3 DNA: TGTGCCAGCAGCCCAACGACAGGGTTTAACACTGAAGCTTTCTTT
clone size: many; D gene: TRBD2; V gene: TRBV5-1; J gene: TRBJ2-1; CDR3 protein: CASRPTSGGRDEQFF; CDR3 DNA: TGCGCCAGCAGACCTACTAGCGGGGGGCGGGATGAGCAGTTCTTC
clone size: few; D gene: TRBD2; V gene: TRBV7-2; J gene: TRBJ2-2; CDR3 protein: CASSLAGGDSRELFF; CDR3 DNA: TGTGCCAGCAGCTTAGCGGGGGGGGACTCCCGGGAGCTGTTTTTT
clone size: -; D gene: -; V gene: TRBV10-1; J gene: TRBJ2-5; CDR3 protein: CASSEQLAQETQYF; CDR3 DNA: TGCGCCAGCAGTGAACAACTAGCCCAGGAGACCCAGTACTTC
clone size: few; D gene: -; V gene: TRBV12-3/TRBV12-4; J gene: TRBJ2-2; CDR3 protein: CASSLTENTGELFF; CDR3 DNA: TGTGCCAGCAGTTTAACCGAGAACACCGGGGAGCTGTTTTTT
clone size: -; D gene: -; V gene: TRBV10-3; J gene: TRBJ1-4; CDR3 protein: CAISPSNEKLFF; CDR3 DNA: TGTGCCATCAGTCCTTCAAATGAAAAACTGTTTTTT
clone size: few; D gene: -; V gene: TRBV28; J gene: TRBJ2-2; CDR3 protein: CAGKGYTGELFF; CDR3 DNA: TGTGCAGGGAAGGGATACACCGGGGAGCTGTTTTTT
clone size: -; D gene: TRBD1; V gene: TRBV27; J gene: TRBJ2-5; CDR3 protein: CASRRTGGETQYF; CDR3 DNA: TGTGCCAGCAGGCGGACAGGCGGAGAGACCCAGTACTTC
clone size: few; D gene: -; V gene: TRBV5-1; J gene: TRBJ2-7; CDR3 protein: CASSAGTASYEQYF; CDR3 DNA: TGCGCCAGCAGCGCCGGGACTGCATCCTACGAGCAGTACTTC
clone size: -; D gene: -; V gene: TRBV20-1; J gene: TRBJ2-7; CDR3 protein: CSARGSGISYEQYF; CDR3 DNA: TGCAGTGCTAGAGGTTCAGGGATCTCCTACGAGCAGTACTTC
clone size: few; D gene: TRBD2; V gene: TRBV6-5; J gene: TRBJ2-1; CDR3 protein: CASSYGTSGSREQFF; CDR3 DNA: TGTGCCAGCAGTTACGGGACTAGCGGGAGCAGGGAGCAGTTCTTC
clone size: many; D gene: TRBD2; V gene: TRBV7-2; J gene: TRBJ2-1; CDR3 protein: CASSRTSGGGMYNEQFF; CDR3 DNA: TGTGCCAGCAGCCGGACTAGCGGGGGGGGAATGTACAATGAGCAGTTCTTC
clone size: -; D gene: TRBD2; V gene: TRBV20-1; J gene: TRBJ2-2; CDR3 protein: CSASPQAGGSGELFF; CDR3 DNA: TGCAGTGCTAGTCCTCAAGCGGGGGGTTCGGGGGAGCTGTTTTTT
clone size: few; D gene: TRBD2; V gene: TRBV7-2; J gene: TRBJ2-7; CDR3 protein: CASSGQTGLAGLYEQYF; CDR3 DNA: TGTGCCAGCAGCGGCCAAACGGGACTAGCGGGTTTATACGAGCAGTACTTC
clone size: many; D gene: -; V gene: TRBV6-5; J gene: TRBJ1-3; CDR3 protein: CASSDSSGSGNTIYF; CDR3 DNA: TGTGCCAGCAGTGACTCATCGGGCAGTGGAAACACCATATATTTT
clone size: -; D gene: TRBD2; V gene: TRBV7-8; J gene: TRBJ2-1; CDR3 protein: CASSLVKGTSGIYNEQFF; CDR3 DNA: TGTGCCAGCAGCTTAGTGAAAGGGACTAGCGGGATATACAATGAGCAGTTCTTC
clone size: few; D gene: -; V gene: TRBV29-1; J gene: TRBJ1-2; CDR3 protein: CSVSDAYGYTF; CDR3 DNA: TGCAGCGTTTCAGATGCTTATGGCTACACCTTC
clone size: -; D gene: -; V gene: TRBV24-1; J gene: TRBJ2-7; CDR3 protein: CATSESGSGREQYF; CDR3 DNA: TGTGCCACCAGTGAATCGGGGAGCGGGCGCGAGCAGTACTTC
clone size: -; D gene: TRBD2; V gene: TRBV6-1; J gene: TRBJ2-3; CDR3 protein: CASNPSGSSGTDTQYF; CDR3 DNA: TGTGCCAGCAACCCTAGCGGGAGCTCTGGCACAGATACGCAGTATTTT
clone size: few; D gene: -; V gene: TRBV20-1; J gene: TRBJ2-1; CDR3 protein: CSALDGFSYNEQFF; CDR3 DNA: TGCAGTGCCCTGGACGGGTTCTCCTACAATGAGCAGTTCTTC
clone size: -; D gene: -; V gene: TRBV25-1; J gene: TRBJ2-6; CDR3 protein: CASSEYTVSGANVLTF; CDR3 DNA: TGTGCCAGCAGTGAATATACCGTCTCTGGGGCCAACGTCCTGACTTTC